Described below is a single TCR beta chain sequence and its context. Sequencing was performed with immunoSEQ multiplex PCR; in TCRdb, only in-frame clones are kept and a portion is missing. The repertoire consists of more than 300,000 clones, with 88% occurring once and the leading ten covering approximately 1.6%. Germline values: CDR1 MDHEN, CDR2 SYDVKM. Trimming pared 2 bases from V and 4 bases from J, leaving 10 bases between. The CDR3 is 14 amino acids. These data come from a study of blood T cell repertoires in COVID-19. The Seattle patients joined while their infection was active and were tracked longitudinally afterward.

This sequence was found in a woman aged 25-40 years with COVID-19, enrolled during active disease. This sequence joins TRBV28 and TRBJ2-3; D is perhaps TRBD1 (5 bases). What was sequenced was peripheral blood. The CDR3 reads CASSLGATSDTQYF. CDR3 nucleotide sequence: TGTGCCAGCAGTTTAGGGGCCACGTCAGATACGCAGTATTTT. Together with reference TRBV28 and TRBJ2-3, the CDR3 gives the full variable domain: DVKVTQSSRYLVKRTGEKVFLECVQDMDHENMFWYRQDPGLGLRLIYFSYDVKMKEKGDIPEGYSVSREKKERFSLILESASTNQTSMYLCASSLGATSDTQYFGPGTRLTVL.